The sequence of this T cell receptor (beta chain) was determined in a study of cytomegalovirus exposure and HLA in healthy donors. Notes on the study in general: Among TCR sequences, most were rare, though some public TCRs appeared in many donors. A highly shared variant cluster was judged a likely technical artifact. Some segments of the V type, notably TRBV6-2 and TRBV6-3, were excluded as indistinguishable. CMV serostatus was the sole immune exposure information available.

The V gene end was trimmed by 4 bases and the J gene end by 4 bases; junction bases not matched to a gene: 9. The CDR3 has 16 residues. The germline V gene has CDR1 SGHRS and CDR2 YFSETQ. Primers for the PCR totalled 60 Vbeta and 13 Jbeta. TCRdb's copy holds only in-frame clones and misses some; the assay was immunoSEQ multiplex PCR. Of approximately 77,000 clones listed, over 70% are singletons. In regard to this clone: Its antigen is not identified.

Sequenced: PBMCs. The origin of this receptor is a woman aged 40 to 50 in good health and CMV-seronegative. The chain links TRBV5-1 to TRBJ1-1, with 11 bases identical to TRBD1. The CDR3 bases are TGCGCCAGCAGCACCGGACAGGGGGCGCCGGGCACTGAAGCTTTCTTT. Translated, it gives CASSTGQGAPGTEAFF.